This record covers a single T cell receptor (beta chain). Its antigen is as yet unknown. Both about-4-week and about-12-week second-dose recipients were combined. The method was immunoSEQ multiplex PCR; TCRdb's version includes in-frame clones alone and lacks a portion of them. The top ten clones hold just over 9% of a sample with roughly 150,000 clones, around 86% of them seen once. This CDR3 contains 14 residues. In germline, CDR1 is MDHEN, CDR2 SYDVKM. V was trimmed by 7 bases and J by 0 bases, leaving 9 bases between them. These data belong to a study of T cell responses to AZD1222 COVID-19 vaccine. Points from the study as a whole: Baseline seropositivity characterized only 5 or 6 AZD1222 recipients. Spike-specific TCR breadth and depth both grew after two AZD1222 doses.

V is TRBV28 and J is TRBJ1-4; unclear D gene. This clonotype originated in an adult who received the AZD1222 COVID-19 vaccine. The sequenced sample was peripheral blood, obtained 28 days after the second AZD1222 dose. CDR3 residues: CASKAGTTNEKLFF. The CDR3 bases are TGTGCCAGCAAGGCCGGTACAACTAATGAAAAACTGTTTTTT.